These T cell receptor beta chains were read from a single sample in a study of TIL therapy for anti-PD-1-resistant metastatic lung cancer. The data were produced by immunoSEQ multiplex PCR, yet TCRdb's version contains in-frame clones alone and is incomplete. This sample has about 100,000 clones, with around three fifths found just once. The specimen was tumor tissue, collected at baseline. These receptors originate from a person aged 25-85 years with non-small cell lung cancer. Each CDR3 is given with its conserved first and last residue. The D gene is left open where the match is weak. Clone size appears in some rows only: once, few, many, or a class for an expanded clone.

>.|few|12|TRBV2|TRBJ2-3
CASSLLPDTQYF
TGTGCCAGCAGTCTACTCCCAGATACGCAGTATTTT
>.|.|14|TRBV4-2|TRBJ2-5
CASSPRVSQETQYF
TGTGCCAGCAGCCCCAGGGTCTCGCAAGAGACCCAGTACTTC
>.|.|12|TRBV19|TRBJ1-4
CASSLRGMKLFF
TGTGCCAGTAGTCTCCGGGGGATGAAACTGTTTTTT
>TRBD2|once|19|TRBV3-1/TRBV3-2|TRBJ2-3
CASSQGVTSGRARTDTQYF
TGTGCCAGCAGCCAAGGTGTGACTAGCGGGAGGGCCCGAACAGATACGCAGTATTTT
>.|few|16|TRBV7-3|TRBJ2-7
CASSLKGGWEFNEQYF
TGTGCCAGCAGCTTAAAGGGAGGATGGGAGTTCAACGAGCAGTACTTC
>.|.|13|TRBV19|TRBJ2-3
CASSHQRTDTQYF
TGTGCCAGTAGCCACCAGCGCACAGATACGCAGTATTTT
>.|.|16|TRBV7-8|TRBJ2-2
CASSSGPQKPLGELFF
TGTGCCAGCAGCTCGGGACCTCAAAAACCACTCGGGGAGCTGTTTTTT
>TRBD1|.|15|TRBV18|TRBJ2-7
CASSPPGQRSYEQYF
TGTGCCAGCTCACCACCGGGACAGAGGTCCTACGAGCAGTACTTC
>TRBD2|once|16|TRBV9|TRBJ2-7
CASSVEGTGGSYEQYF
TGTGCCAGCAGCGTAGAGGGAACGGGGGGGTCCTACGAGCAGTACTTC
>TRBD2|.|16|TRBV24-1|TRBJ2-1
CATSELAGGDYNEQFF
TGTGCCACCAGTGAGCTAGCGGGAGGAGACTACAATGAGCAGTTCTTC
>.|.|15|TRBV11-2|TRBJ2-5
CASSLDLARQETQYF
TGTGCCAGCAGCTTAGATCTTGCACGTCAAGAGACCCAGTACTTC
>.|.|13|TRBV5-1|TRBJ2-3
CASSGSGGDTQYF
TGCGCCAGCAGCGGTTCTGGAGGGGATACGCAGTATTTT
>.|once|11|TRBV7-2|TRBJ2-3
CASSLEDTQYF
TGTGCCAGCAGCTTAGAAGATACGCAGTATTTT
>TRBD2|few|14|TRBV25-1|TRBJ2-1
CASSEALAGDEQFF
TGTGCCAGCAGTGAGGCACTAGCGGGGGATGAGCAGTTCTTC
>.|.|13|TRBV11-3|TRBJ2-3
CASSLDFTDTQYF
TGTGCCAGCAGTCTGGACTTCACAGATACGCAGTATTTT
>.|.|11|TRBV5-1|TRBJ2-7
CASSLREEQYF
TGCGCCAGCAGCTTGAGAGAAGAGCAGTACTTC
>TRBD1|few|15|TRBV27|TRBJ1-2
CASSLRTGETYGYTF
TGTGCCAGCAGTCTTCGGACAGGGGAGACCTATGGCTACACCTTC
>TRBD2|.|18|TRBV7-9|TRBJ2-2
CASSFGVTGTSGRGELFF
TGTGCCAGCAGCTTTGGTGTAACCGGGACTAGCGGGAGAGGGGAGCTGTTTTTT
>.|few|12|TRBV7-9|TRBJ1-1
CASSESGPEAFF
TGTGCCAGCAGCGAGAGCGGCCCTGAAGCTTTCTTT
>.|few|13|TRBV14|TRBJ2-6
CASSQSGANVLTF
TGTGCCAGCAGCCAATCTGGGGCCAACGTCCTGACTTTC
>.|.|15|TRBV9|TRBJ1-3
CASSVAQGLGNTIYF
TGTGCCAGCAGCGTAGCTCAGGGCCTCGGGAACACCATATATTTT
>.|.|14|TRBV6-2/TRBV6-3|TRBJ1-1
CASSYAGPGDEAFF
TGTGCCAGCAGTTACGCTGGACCCGGGGATGAAGCTTTCTTT
>.|.|15|TRBV5-6|TRBJ1-4
CASTSSVGDNEKLFF
TGTGCCAGCACCAGCTCTGTGGGTGATAATGAAAAACTGTTTTTT
>.|.|13|TRBV7-3|TRBJ1-2
CASSRGGVDGYTF
TGTGCCAGCAGCCGCGGGGGGGTCGATGGCTACACCTTC
>.|.|14|TRBV4-1|TRBJ1-4
CASSQRAGNEKLFF
TGCGCCAGCAGCCAGAGGGCCGGTAATGAAAAACTGTTTTTT
>TRBD2|.|15|TRBV14|TRBJ2-1
CASSQRGVAGNEQFF
TGTGCCAGCAGCCAACGTGGAGTAGCGGGCAATGAGCAGTTCTTC
>.|.|16|TRBV30|TRBJ2-1
CAWSRLSGLGYNEQFF
TGTGCCTGGTCCCGTCTTTCCGGCCTTGGCTACAATGAGCAGTTCTTC
>.|few|13|TRBV7-2|TRBJ2-7
CASSPEGVGEQYF
TGTGCCAGCAGCCCAGAAGGGGTGGGGGAGCAGTACTTC
>TRBD1|medium-sized|15|TRBV28|TRBJ1-5
CASSLVDRGYQPQHF
TGTGCCAGCAGTTTAGTCGACAGGGGGTATCAGCCCCAGCATTTT
>TRBD2|.|17|TRBV24-1|TRBJ2-3
CATSDTRRGTPGDTQYF
TGTGCCACCAGTGATACCCGGCGGGGGACCCCGGGAGATACGCAGTATTTT
>.|.|14|TRBV5-1|TRBJ1-5
CASRPGQGKEPQHF
TGCGCCAGCAGGCCGGGCCAGGGGAAGGAGCCCCAGCATTTT
>.|.|14|TRBV29-1|TRBJ1-5
CSVGMGVMGQPQHF
TGCAGCGTTGGGATGGGTGTAATGGGGCAGCCCCAGCATTTT
>.|few|12|TRBV7-9|TRBJ1-6
CASSLGNSPLHF
TGTGCCAGCAGCTTAGGGAATTCACCCCTCCACTTT
>.|.|15|TRBV29-1|TRBJ2-2
CSVEERTTNTGELFF
TGCAGCGTTGAAGAACGGACGACGAACACCGGGGAGCTGTTTTTT
>TRBD1|.|16|TRBV28|TRBJ1-4
CASTVLAGQGGEKLFF
TGTGCCAGCACCGTTTTGGCGGGACAGGGAGGGGAAAAACTGTTTTTT
>TRBD2|.|15|TRBV7-8|TRBJ2-7
CASGLFRSGSEGQYF
TGTGCCAGCGGCCTCTTTCGTAGCGGGTCAGAGGGGCAGTACTTC
>TRBD2|.|16|TRBV5-1|TRBJ2-7
CASSLALLTSSYEQYF
TGCGCCAGCAGCTTGGCCCTTCTGACTAGCAGCTACGAGCAGTACTTC
>.|.|14|TRBV3-1/TRBV3-2|TRBJ2-2
CASSRSRNTGELFF
TGTGCCAGCAGCCGTTCAAGGAACACCGGGGAGCTGTTTTTT
>.|.|18|TRBV27|TRBJ2-2
CASSLLSRRHANTGELFF
TGTGCCAGCAGTTTATTGAGCCGGCGGCACGCGAACACCGGGGAGCTGTTTTTT
>.|few|14|TRBV6-2/TRBV6-3|TRBJ1-1
CASSSPGTFTEAFF
TGTGCCAGCAGTAGCCCCGGGACATTCACTGAAGCTTTCTTT
>TRBD2|.|15|TRBV30|TRBJ2-3
CAWSRRGGDTDTQYF
TGTGCCTGGAGTCGGCGGGGGGGAGACACAGATACGCAGTATTTT
>.|.|16|TRBV7-9|TRBJ2-2
CASSSPGTLNTGELFF
TGTGCCAGCAGCTCCCCCGGGACACTGAACACCGGGGAGCTGTTTTTT